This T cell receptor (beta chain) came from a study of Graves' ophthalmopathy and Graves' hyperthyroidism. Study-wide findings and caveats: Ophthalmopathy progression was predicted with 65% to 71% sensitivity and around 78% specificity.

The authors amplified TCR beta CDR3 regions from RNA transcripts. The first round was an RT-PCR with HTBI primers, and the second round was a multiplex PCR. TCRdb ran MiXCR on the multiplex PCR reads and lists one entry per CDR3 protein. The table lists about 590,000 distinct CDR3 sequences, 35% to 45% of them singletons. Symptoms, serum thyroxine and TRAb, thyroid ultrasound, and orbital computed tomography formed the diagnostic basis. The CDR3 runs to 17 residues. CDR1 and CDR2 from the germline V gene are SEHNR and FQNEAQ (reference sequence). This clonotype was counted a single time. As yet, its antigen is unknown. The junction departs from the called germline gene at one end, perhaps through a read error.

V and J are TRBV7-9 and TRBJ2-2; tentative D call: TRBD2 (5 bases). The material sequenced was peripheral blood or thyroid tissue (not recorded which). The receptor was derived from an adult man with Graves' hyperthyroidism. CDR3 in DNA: TGTGCCAGCAGCTTAGGTGGAGTAGCTCCCCCAACCGGGGAGCTGGTTTTT. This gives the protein CASSLGGVAPPTGELVF.